Following are 7 T cell receptor beta chains from one sample sequenced in a study of shared clonotypes between healthy human individuals. Clones were sequenced by immunoSEQ multiplex PCR, and TCRdb holds only the in-frame ones, with some missing. The sample lists 550,000 to 700,000 clones; more than 70% were seen once. Sequenced input: memory CD4+ T cells sorted from blood. Subset: CD45RA-negative fraction. Receptors originate from a woman aged 25 to 39 in good health.

This clone was seen once. Additional DNA sequences in this sample encode the identical CDR3. The chain joins TRBV6-5 to TRBJ2-7; D is unclear. Trimming shortened V by 0 bases and J by 3 bases, and 6 bases separated the two germline ends. Per the germline V gene, CDR1 is MNHEY and CDR2 is SVGAGI. The length of the CDR3 is 13 residues. The CDR3 spells CASSYSIDYEQYF. Written as DNA, the CDR3 is TGTGCCAGCAGTTACTCGATTGACTACGAGCAGTACTTC.

The chain couples TRBV5-1 to TRBJ2-1, with TRBD2 identical over 10 bases. The CDR3 length is 15 residues. With V trimmed by 0 bases and J by 6 bases, 3 bases remained unmatched. Per germline, CDR1 SGHRS and CDR2 YFSETQ. The CDR3 bases are TGCGCCAGCAGCTTGGATCTAGCGGGAGTCAATGAGCAGTTCTTC. As protein: CASSLDLAGVNEQFF.

A remark on this clone: A junction end diverges from the germline sequence, so it may reflect a read error. This chain links TRBV7-2 with TRBJ1-5; TRBD1 is a possible D gene (5 bases). The CDR3 totals 15 residues. Germline lookup yields CDR1 SGHTA and CDR2 FQGNSA. CDR3 nucleotides: TGTGCCAGCAGTTTAGCGCCAGGGACGGGACAGCCCCAGCATTTT. The encoded protein is CASSLAPGTGQPQHF. Full variable domain (missing parts from reference TRBV7-2 and TRBJ1-5): GAGVSQSPSNKVTEKGKDVELRCDPISGHTALYWYRQSLGQGLEFLIYFQGNSAPDKSGLPSDRFSAERTGGSVSTLTIQRTQQEDSAVYLCASSLAPGTGQPQHFGDGTRLSIL.

This clone came up a few times. CDR3 DNA sequence: TGTGCCAGCAGTTCCGTGACCCCCACCTACGAGCAGTACTTC. Protein product: CASSSVTPTYEQYF. This chain connects TRBV28 to TRBJ2-7; no clear D gene. The germline V gene encodes CDR1 MDHEN and CDR2 SYDVKM. The CDR3 is made up of 14 amino acids. Trimming stripped 4 bases from V and 2 bases from J, with 12 bases between.

This clone has only a few counts. This chain connects TRBV5-4 to TRBJ2-3; 7 bases line up with TRBD2. Germline CDR1 and CDR2: SGHNT and YYREEE (reference sequence). With V trimmed by 2 bases and J by 1 base, 7 bases remained unmatched. The CDR3 covers 16 residues. Here the CDR3 reads CASSFGAGVGTDTQYF. Written as DNA, the CDR3 is TGTGCCAGCAGCTTTGGCGCGGGAGTAGGCACAGATACGCAGTATTTT.

There are many counts of this clone. The CDR3 loop reads CASSKARRNTGELFF. The CDR3 coding sequence is TGTGCCAGCAGCAAAGCCCGGAGGAACACCGGGGAGCTGTTTTTT. The chain has TRBV21-1 and TRBJ2-2; the table's D call, TRBD2, has no DNA check behind it. TRBV21-1 is designated a pseudogene. The CDR3 is made up of 15 amino acids.

The rearrangement joins TRBV28 to TRBJ2-5; 9 bases agree with TRBD1. The junction had 6 bases not matched to a gene; V was cut back by 0 bases and J by 4 bases. The CDR3 runs to 16 residues. CDR1 is MDHEN, CDR2 SYDVKM, per germline. The CDR3 region is CASSLWATGGRETQYF. CDR3 bases: TGTGCCAGCAGTTTATGGGCAACAGGGGGCCGAGAGACCCAGTACTTC.